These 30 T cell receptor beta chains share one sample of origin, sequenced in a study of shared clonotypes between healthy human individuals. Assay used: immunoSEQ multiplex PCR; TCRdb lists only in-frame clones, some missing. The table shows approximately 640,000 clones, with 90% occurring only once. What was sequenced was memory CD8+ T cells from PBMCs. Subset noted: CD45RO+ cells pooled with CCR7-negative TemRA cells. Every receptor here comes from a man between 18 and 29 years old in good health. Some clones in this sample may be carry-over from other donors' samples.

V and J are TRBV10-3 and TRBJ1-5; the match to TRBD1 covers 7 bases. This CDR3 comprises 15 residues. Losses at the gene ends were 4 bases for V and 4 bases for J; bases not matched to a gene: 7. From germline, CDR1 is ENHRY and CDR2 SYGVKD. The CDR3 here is CAISAETGWNQPQHF. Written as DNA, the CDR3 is TGTGCCATCAGTGCAGAGACAGGGTGGAATCAGCCCCAGCATTTT.

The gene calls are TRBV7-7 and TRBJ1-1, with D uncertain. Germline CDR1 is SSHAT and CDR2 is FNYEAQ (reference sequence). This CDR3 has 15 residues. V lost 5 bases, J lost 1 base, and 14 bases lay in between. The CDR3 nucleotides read TGTGCCAGCAGCGCAGTCCAGGACGGGAACACTGAAGCTTTCTTT. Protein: CASSAVQDGNTEAFF. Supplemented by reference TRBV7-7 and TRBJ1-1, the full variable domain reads GAGVSQSPRYKVTKRGQDVTLRCDPISSHATLYWYQQALGQGPEFLTYFNYEAQPDKSGLPSDRFSAERPEGSISTLTIQRTEQRDSAMYRCASSAVQDGNTEAFFGQGTRLTVV.

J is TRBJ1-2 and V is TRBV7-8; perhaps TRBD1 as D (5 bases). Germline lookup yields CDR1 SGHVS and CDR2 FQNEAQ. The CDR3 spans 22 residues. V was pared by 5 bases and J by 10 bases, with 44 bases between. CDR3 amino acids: CASSRPGVTAVERNPYAYHYTF. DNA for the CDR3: TGTGCCAGCAGCCGGCCGGGTGTGACAGCCGTAGAGAGAAACCCCTATGCGTACCACTACACCTTC. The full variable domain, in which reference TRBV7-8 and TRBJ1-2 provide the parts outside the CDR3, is GAGVSQSPRYKVAKRGQDVALRCDPISGHVSLFWYQQALGQGPEFLTYFQNEAQLDKSGLPSDRFFAERPEGSVSTLKIQRTQQEDSAVYLCASSRPGVTAVERNPYAYHYTFGSGTRLTVV.

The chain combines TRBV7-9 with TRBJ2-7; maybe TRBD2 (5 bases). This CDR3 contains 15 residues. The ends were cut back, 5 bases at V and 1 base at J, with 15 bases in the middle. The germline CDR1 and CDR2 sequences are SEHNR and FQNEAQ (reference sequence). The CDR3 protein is CASSPTGNPSYEQYF. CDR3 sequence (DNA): TGTGCCAGCAGCCCAACGGGGAACCCTTCCTACGAGCAGTACTTC.

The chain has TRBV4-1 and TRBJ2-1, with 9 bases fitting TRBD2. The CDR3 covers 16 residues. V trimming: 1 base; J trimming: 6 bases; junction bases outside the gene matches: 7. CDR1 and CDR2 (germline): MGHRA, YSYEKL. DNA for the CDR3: TGCGCCAGCAGCCAAGTGGTTAGCGGGAGACTCAATGAGCAGTTCTTC. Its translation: CASSQVVSGRLNEQFF.

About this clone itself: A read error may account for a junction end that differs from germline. CDR3 in amino acids: CASSLLRSGHLF. Written as DNA, the CDR3 is TGTGCCAGCAGCTTGTTAAGGTCGGGACACCTCTTC. The V and J genes are TRBV5-8 and TRBJ2-1, with D possibly matching TRBD1 (6 bases). Germline CDR1 reads SGHTS; CDR2 reads YDEGEE. CDR3 length: 12 amino acids.

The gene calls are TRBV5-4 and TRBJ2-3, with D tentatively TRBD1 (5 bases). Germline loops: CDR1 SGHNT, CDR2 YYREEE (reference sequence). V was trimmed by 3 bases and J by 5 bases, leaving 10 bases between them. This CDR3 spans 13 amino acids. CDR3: CASSSERGDTQYF. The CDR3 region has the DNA TGTGCCAGCAGCTCCGAAAGGGGAGATACGCAGTATTTT.

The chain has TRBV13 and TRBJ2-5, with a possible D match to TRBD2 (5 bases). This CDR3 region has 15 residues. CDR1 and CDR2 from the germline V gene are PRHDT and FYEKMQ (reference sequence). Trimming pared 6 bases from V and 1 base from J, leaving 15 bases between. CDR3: CASSLAPHSQETQYF. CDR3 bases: TGTGCCAGCAGTCTAGCCCCCCACAGCCAAGAGACCCAGTACTTC.

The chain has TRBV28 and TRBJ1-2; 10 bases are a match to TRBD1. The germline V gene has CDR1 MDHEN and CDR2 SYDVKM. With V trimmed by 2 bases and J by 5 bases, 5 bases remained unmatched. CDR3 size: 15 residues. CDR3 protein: CASSLTRTGGYGYTF. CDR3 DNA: TGTGCCAGCAGTTTAACCCGGACAGGGGGATATGGCTACACCTTC.

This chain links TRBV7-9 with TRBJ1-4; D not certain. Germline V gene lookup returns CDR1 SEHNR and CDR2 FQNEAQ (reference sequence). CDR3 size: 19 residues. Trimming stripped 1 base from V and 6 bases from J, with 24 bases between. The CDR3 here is CASSLVGFTPRSLDEKLFF. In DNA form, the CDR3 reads TGTGCCAGCAGCTTAGTGGGTTTTACACCAAGGTCGCTGGATGAAAAACTGTTTTTT.

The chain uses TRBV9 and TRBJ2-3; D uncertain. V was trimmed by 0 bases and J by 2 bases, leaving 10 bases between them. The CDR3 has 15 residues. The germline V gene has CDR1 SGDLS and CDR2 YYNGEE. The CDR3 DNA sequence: TGTGCCAGCAGCGTAGCTGGAAGTGACACAGATACGCAGTATTTT. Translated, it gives CASSVAGSDTDTQYF.

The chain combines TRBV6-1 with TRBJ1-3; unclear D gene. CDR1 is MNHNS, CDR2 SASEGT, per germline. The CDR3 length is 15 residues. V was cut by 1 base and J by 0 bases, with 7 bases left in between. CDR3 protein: CASSEVVASGNTIYF. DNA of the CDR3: TGTGCCAGCAGTGAAGTTGTTGCCTCTGGAAACACCATATATTTT.

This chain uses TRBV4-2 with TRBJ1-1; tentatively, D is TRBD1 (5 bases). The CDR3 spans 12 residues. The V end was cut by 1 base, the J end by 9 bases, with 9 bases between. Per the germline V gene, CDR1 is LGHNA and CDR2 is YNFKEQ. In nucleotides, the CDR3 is TGTGCCAGCAGCCAAGGGGGCGGGAAAGCTTTCTTT. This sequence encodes CASSQGGGKAFF.

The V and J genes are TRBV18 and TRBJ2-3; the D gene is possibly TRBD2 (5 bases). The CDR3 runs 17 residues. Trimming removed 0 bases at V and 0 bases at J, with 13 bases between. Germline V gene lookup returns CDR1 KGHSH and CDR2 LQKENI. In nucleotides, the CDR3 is TGTGCCAGCTCACCACCGAAGCGGCGGCATAGCACAGATACGCAGTATTTT. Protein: CASSPPKRRHSTDTQYF. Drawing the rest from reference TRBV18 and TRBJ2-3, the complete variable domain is NAGVMQNPRHLVRRRGQEARLRCSPMKGHSHVYWYRQLPEEGLKFMVYLQKENIIDESGMPKERFSAEFPKEGPSILRIQQVVRGDSAAYFCASSPPKRRHSTDTQYFGPGTRLTVL.

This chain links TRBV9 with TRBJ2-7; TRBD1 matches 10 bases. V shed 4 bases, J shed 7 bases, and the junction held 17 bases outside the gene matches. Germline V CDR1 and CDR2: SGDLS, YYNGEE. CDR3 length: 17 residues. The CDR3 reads CASSPYPTGTGVVEQYF. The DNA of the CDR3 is TGTGCCAGCAGCCCTTACCCGACCGGGACAGGGGTTGTAGAGCAGTACTTC.

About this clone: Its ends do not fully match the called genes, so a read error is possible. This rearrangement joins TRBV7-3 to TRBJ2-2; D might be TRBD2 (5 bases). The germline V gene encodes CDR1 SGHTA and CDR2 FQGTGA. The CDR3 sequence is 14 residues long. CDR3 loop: CASSLRESTAELFF. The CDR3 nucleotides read TGTGCCAGCAGCCTAAGGGAGTCCACCGCGGAGCTGTTTTTT.

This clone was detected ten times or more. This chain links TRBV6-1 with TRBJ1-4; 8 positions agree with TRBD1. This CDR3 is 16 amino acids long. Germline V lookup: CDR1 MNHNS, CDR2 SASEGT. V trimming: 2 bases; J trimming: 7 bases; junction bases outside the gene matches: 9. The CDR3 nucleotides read TGTGCCAGCAGTGAATTCACCGGACAGGGACTTGAAAAACTGTTTTTT. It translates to CASSEFTGQGLEKLFF.

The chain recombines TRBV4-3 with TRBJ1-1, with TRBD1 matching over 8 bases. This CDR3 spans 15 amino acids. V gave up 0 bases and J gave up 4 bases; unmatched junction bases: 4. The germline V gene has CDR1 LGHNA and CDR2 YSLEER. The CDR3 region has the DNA TGCGCCAGCAGCCAAGACTCGGACAGGGTCACTGAAGCTTTCTTT. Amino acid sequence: CASSQDSDRVTEAFF.

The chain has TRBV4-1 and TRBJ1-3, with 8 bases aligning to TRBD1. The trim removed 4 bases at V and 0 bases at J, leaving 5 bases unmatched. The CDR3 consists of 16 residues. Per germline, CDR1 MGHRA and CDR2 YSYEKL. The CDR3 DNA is TGCGCCAGCAGCCCGGGACAGGTGCTCTCTGGAAACACCATATATTTT. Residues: CASSPGQVLSGNTIYF.

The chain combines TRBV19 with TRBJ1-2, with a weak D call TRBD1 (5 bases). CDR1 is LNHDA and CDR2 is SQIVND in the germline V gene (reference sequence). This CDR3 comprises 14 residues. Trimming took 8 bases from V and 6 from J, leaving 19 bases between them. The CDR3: CASLDFRGLHGYTF. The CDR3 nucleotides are TGTGCCAGTCTGGACTTTAGGGGCCTCCATGGCTACACCTTC.

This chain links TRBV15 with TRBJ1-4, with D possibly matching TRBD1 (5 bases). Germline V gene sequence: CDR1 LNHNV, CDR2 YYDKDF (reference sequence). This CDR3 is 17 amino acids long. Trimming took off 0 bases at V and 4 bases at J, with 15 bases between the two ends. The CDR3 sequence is CATSRDIRGGYNEKLFF. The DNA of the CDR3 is TGTGCCACCAGCAGAGACATTCGGGGGGGTTATAATGAAAAACTGTTTTTT.

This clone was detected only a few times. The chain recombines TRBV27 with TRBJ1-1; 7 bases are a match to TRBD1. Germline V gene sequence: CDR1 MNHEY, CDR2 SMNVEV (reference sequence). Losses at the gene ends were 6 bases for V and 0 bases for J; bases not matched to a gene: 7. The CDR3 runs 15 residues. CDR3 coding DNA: TGTGCCAGCAGCCGCGGGACAGCTATGAACACTGAAGCTTTCTTT. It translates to CASSRGTAMNTEAFF.

CDR3 nucleotides: TGTGCCAGCAGTGAAGAGGGGCGGGACAGCCCCCCCTCTTACTACGAGCAGTACTTC. Translating it yields CASSEEGRDSPPSYYEQYF. The rearrangement uses TRBV6-1 and TRBJ2-7; a possible D gene is TRBD1 (7 bases). The CDR3 is 19 amino acids. Germline V lookup: CDR1 MNHNS, CDR2 SASEGT. V gave up 1 base and J gave up 3 bases, with 25 bases separating them.

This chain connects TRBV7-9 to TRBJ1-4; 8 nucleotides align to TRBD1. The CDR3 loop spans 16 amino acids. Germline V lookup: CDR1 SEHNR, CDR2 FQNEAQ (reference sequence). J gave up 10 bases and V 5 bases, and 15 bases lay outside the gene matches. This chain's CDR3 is CASSPRGGQGVRKLFF. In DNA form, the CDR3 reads TGTGCCAGCAGCCCACGAGGCGGACAGGGCGTGCGAAAACTGTTTTTT.

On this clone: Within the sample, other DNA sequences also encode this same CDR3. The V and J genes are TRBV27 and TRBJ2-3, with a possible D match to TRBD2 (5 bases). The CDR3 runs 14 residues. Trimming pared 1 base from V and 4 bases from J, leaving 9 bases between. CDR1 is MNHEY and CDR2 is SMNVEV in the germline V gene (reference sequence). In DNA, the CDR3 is TGTGCCAGCAGTTTATGGGGAGAAGCAGATACGCAGTATTTT. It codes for CASSLWGEADTQYF.

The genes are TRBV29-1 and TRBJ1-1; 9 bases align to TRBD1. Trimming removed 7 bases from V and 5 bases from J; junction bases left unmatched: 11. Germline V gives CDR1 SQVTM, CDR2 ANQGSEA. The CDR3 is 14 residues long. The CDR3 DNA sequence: TGCAGCGGAGGGGACAGGGAAGGTTGGACTGAAGCTTTCTTT. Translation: CSGGDREGWTEAFF.

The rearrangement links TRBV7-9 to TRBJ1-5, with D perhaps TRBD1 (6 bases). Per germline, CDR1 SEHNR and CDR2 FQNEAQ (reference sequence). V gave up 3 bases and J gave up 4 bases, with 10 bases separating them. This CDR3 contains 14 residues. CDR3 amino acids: CASSFGGRNQPQHF. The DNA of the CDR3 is TGTGCCAGCAGCTTTGGGGGGCGGAATCAGCCCCAGCATTTT.

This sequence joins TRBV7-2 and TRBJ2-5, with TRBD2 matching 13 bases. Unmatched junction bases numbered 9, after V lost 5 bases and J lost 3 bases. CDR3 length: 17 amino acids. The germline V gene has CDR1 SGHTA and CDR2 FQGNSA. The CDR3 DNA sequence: TGTGCCAGCAGCGAAGGACTAGCGGGAGCCTTTAAAGAGACCCAGTACTTC. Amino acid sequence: CASSEGLAGAFKETQYF.

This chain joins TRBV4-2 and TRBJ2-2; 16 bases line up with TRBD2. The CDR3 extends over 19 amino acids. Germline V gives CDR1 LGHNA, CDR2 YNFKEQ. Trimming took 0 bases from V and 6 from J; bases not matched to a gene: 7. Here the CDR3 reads CASSQEGTSGRAHSGELFF. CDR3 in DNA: TGTGCCAGCAGCCAAGAGGGGACTAGCGGGAGGGCCCATTCCGGGGAGCTGTTTTTT.

CDR3 amino acids: CSVRGGGGYTF. The DNA for the CDR3 is TGCAGCGTTCGAGGAGGGGGAGGCTACACCTTC. The rearrangement uses TRBV29-1 and TRBJ1-2; TRBD1 is a possible D gene (6 bases). The germline V gene encodes CDR1 SQVTM and CDR2 ANQGSEA. Deletions cut 5 bases from V and 8 bases from J, with 12 bases between. The CDR3 loop spans 11 amino acids.